The 14 T cell receptor beta chains listed next were all sequenced from one sample in a study of T cells in Graves' hyperthyroidism and ophthalmopathy. The investigators amplified TCR beta CDR3 regions from RNA transcripts. The primer set for the first-round RT-PCR of the TCR CDR3 was HTBI. MiXCR, applied by TCRdb to the multiplex PCR reads, yields one record per CDR3 protein. Here the sample spans under 250,000 distinct CDR3 sequences, under 20% being singletons. Source material: blood. The receptors derive from a man aged 45-65 years with Graves' hyperthyroidism.

This clonotype has just a few counts. This chain uses TRBV10-3 with TRBJ2-5, with D tentatively TRBD2 (5 bases). Germline-derived CDR1 and CDR2 are ENHRY and SYGVKD. This CDR3 has 13 amino acids. The V end lost 2 bases, the J end lost 2 bases, and 6 bases lay between the germline ends. The CDR3 coding sequence is TGTGCCATCAGTGAGCGGGAACAAGAGACCCAGTACTTC. It encodes CAISEREQETQYF.

CDR3 DNA: TGTGCCAGCAGCTTTACAGGGGCGGGAGCGGCCGAGCAGTACTTC. This gives the protein CASSFTGAGAAEQYF. The V gene is TRBV5-6, the J gene TRBJ2-7; D tentatively reads TRBD1 or TRBD2 (7 bases each). Germline-derived CDR1 and CDR2 are SGHDT and YYEEEE. The CDR3 loop spans 15 amino acids. V lost 2 bases and J lost 6, with 18 bases in between. Full variable domain (remainder filled in from reference TRBV5-6 and TRBJ2-7): DAGVTQSPTHLIKTRGQQVTLRCSPKSGHDTVSWYQQALGQGPQFIFQYYEEEERQRGNFPDRFSGHQFPNYSSELNVNALLLGDSALYLCASSFTGAGAAEQYFGPGTRLTVT.

The sample holds many counts of this clonotype. This rearrangement joins TRBV6-1 to TRBJ2-1; 10 bases line up with TRBD2. Germline V gene data show CDR1 as MNHNS and CDR2 as SASEGT. The CDR3 is made up of 15 amino acids. V shed 6 bases and J 0 bases; nucleotides not matched to a gene: 2. CDR3 region: CASRVAGGSYNEQFF. The CDR3, as DNA: TGTGCCAGCAGGGTAGCGGGGGGCTCCTACAATGAGCAGTTCTTC.

This clonotype was observed at least ten times. The chain employs TRBV29-1 and TRBJ2-4; possibly TRBD1 or TRBD2 for D (5 bases each). In germline, CDR1 is SQVTM, CDR2 ANQGSEA. Trimming shortened V by 4 bases and J by 6 bases, and 10 bases separated the two germline ends. This CDR3 is 12 amino acids long. The CDR3 nucleotides read TGCAGCGTTGGGGGGATGGCAAACATTCAGTACTTC. This gives the protein CSVGGMANIQYF.

V gene TRBV19 combines with J gene TRBJ2-1, with D uncertain. V lost 2 bases, J lost 4 bases, and 9 bases lay in between. Germline V gene data show CDR1 as LNHDA and CDR2 as SQIVND (reference sequence). The CDR3 sequence is 14 residues long. CDR3 DNA: TGTGCCAGTAGTATAACCACTAAGTACAATGAGCAGTTCTTC. Translated: CASSITTKYNEQFF.

In its sample, this clonotype was seen a few times. The J gene is TRBJ2-2, the V gene TRBV20-1; the D gene is possibly TRBD2 (6 bases). The V gene lost 2 bases and the J gene lost 6 bases, with 13 bases spanning the gap. In germline, CDR1 is DFQATT, CDR2 SNEGSKA (reference sequence). The length of the CDR3 is 14 residues. The CDR3 spells CSARTGRGAGELFF. CDR3 in DNA: TGCAGTGCTAGAACCGGGAGAGGGGCCGGGGAGCTGTTTTTT.

This clonotype was observed a few times. V is TRBV6-5 and J is TRBJ2-7, with unresolved D. The CDR3 extends over 14 amino acids. V lost 7 bases to trimming and J lost 0 bases, with 13 bases between them. Germline V gene data show CDR1 as MNHEY and CDR2 as SVGAGI. The CDR3 is CASTPDPNSYEQYF. For the CDR3, the DNA is TGTGCCAGCACCCCTGACCCTAACTCCTACGAGCAGTACTTC.

The chain recombines TRBV19 with TRBJ2-1, with TRBD2 matching over 8 bases. With V trimmed by 4 bases and J by 4 bases, 6 bases remained unmatched. The CDR3 covers 15 residues. The germline gives CDR1 LNHDA, CDR2 SQIVND (reference sequence). DNA for the CDR3: TGTGCCAGTAGTACCCGGGGGGGGCCATACAATGAGCAGTTCTTC. It yields the protein CASSTRGGPYNEQFF.

In its sample, this clonotype was seen many times. V is TRBV11-2 and J is TRBJ2-3; 9 nucleotides align to TRBD2. The CDR3 consists of 17 residues. V was clipped by 5 bases and J by 1 base; unmatched bases: 10. CDR1 is SGHAT and CDR2 is FQNNGV in the germline V gene. CDR3 coding DNA: TGTGCCAGCAGCCCTCCTTGGGAGCGGGGGGGCACAGATACGCAGTATTTT. This codes for CASSPPWERGGTDTQYF.

This clonotype was detected ten times or more. The J gene is TRBJ2-7, the V gene TRBV11-2; TRBD2 matches 10 bases. The ends lost 1 base at V and 5 bases at J; junction bases unmatched: 5. The CDR3 consists of 15 residues. Germline V gene lookup returns CDR1 SGHAT and CDR2 FQNNGV. The CDR3 reads CASSLGGAGGDEQYF. CDR3 nucleotide sequence: TGTGCCAGCAGCTTAGGCGGAGCGGGAGGGGACGAGCAGTACTTC.

CDR3 sequence (DNA): TGTGCCAGCACCCGGTTGGGATCTGGGGCCAACGTCCTGACTTTC. Amino acid sequence: CASTRLGSGANVLTF. V and J are TRBV19 and TRBJ2-6; D is ambiguous. Germline CDR1 LNHDA, CDR2 SQIVND (reference sequence). This CDR3 is 15 amino acids long. Trimming removed 9 bases at V and 1 base at J, with 13 bases between.

This clonotype occurred many times. This sequence may be a read error, since a much larger clone differs from it by one base. The chain carries TRBV28 and TRBJ2-7; D ambiguous. The V and J ends lost 2 bases and 5 bases respectively, with 4 bases between them. The CDR3 runs 11 residues. CDR1 is MDHEN and CDR2 is SYDVKM in the germline V gene. CDR3 nucleotide sequence: TGTGCCAGCAGTTTACGCCACGAGCAGTACTTC. It is translated as CASSLRHEQYF.

This clonotype was observed many times. V is TRBV11-2 and J is TRBJ2-3, with 9 nucleotides matching TRBD2. The trim removed 6 bases at V and 5 bases at J, leaving 9 bases unmatched. CDR1 and CDR2 from the germline V gene are SGHAT and FQNNGV. This CDR3 contains 15 residues. The CDR3: CASRPWREGLDTQYF. The CDR3 nucleotides read TGTGCCAGCAGGCCCTGGCGGGAGGGCCTAGATACGCAGTATTTT.

V is TRBV18 and J is TRBJ1-6; D unresolved. The V gene lost 3 bases and the J gene lost 9 bases, with 15 bases spanning the gap. This CDR3 has 15 amino acids. Germline CDR1 and CDR2: KGHSH and LQKENI. The CDR3 bases are TGTGCCAGCTCACCCATCGGGCAGTTCAGTTCACCCCTCCACTTT. It yields the protein CASSPIGQFSSPLHF.